The source of this T cell receptor beta chain is a study of T cell responses to AZD1222 COVID-19 vaccine. Sequencing was performed with immunoSEQ multiplex PCR; in TCRdb, only in-frame clones are kept and a portion is missing. Here the sample spans some 110,000 clones, 88% being singletons. The study, taken as a whole, reports: Scientists sampled the repertoires only once the peak T cell response had passed. There were vaccine-associated CD4 TCRs across spike, dominant at 160-218 and 743-854. Clonal diversity was possibly underestimated; the donors were predominantly white British and more often female. Only 5 or 6 AZD1222 recipients were seropositive at baseline.

To note about this clone: Its specificity is not known.

Germline V gene sequence: CDR1 MDHEN, CDR2 SYDVKM. The CDR3 is 12 residues long. The V end lost 10 bases, the J end lost 4 bases, and 13 bases lay between the germline ends. This sample comprised peripheral blood, obtained on day 0 of AZD1222 vaccination. This chain connects TRBV28 to TRBJ2-5; D possibly matches TRBD1 or TRBD2 (5 bases each). This sequence was found in an adult in good health. CDR3 in DNA: TGTGCCACCCGGGGACGGGGAGAGACCCAGTACTTC. Its translation: CATRGRGETQYF.